This passage covers 16 T cell receptor beta chains from one sample sequenced in a study of cytomegalovirus exposure and HLA in healthy donors. PCR primers comprised 60 Vbeta and 13 Jbeta primers. TCRdb's copy holds only in-frame clones and misses some; the assay was immunoSEQ multiplex PCR. The sample shows hundreds of thousands of clones, approximately 70% of them seen only once. The sample was PBMCs. The receptors here all came from a female donor in good health and CMV-seronegative.

The genes are TRBV11-2 and TRBJ1-6; no reliable D call. Deletions cut 5 bases from V and 10 bases from J, with 15 bases between. Germline CDR1 is SGHAT and CDR2 is FQNNGV. This CDR3 region has 14 residues. The CDR3 DNA reads TGTGCCAGCAGCCCGACCGAGGGCTTCTCACCCCTCCACTTT. It codes for CASSPTEGFSPLHF.

The chain joins TRBV5-1 to TRBJ1-4; 11 nucleotides line up with TRBD1. The junction had 4 bases not matched to a gene; V was cut back by 4 bases and J by 8 bases. This CDR3 is built from 14 residues. The germline gives CDR1 SGHRS, CDR2 YFSETQ. CDR3 in amino acids: CASSTGQGGEKLFF. The CDR3, as DNA: TGCGCCAGCAGCACGGGACAGGGGGGAGAAAAACTGTTTTTT.

The chain has TRBV28 and TRBJ1-1; a weak D match, TRBD1 (5 bases). The CDR3 has 13 residues. CDR1 and CDR2 from the germline V gene are MDHEN and SYDVKM. Trimming left V 6 bases short and J 4 bases short, with 12 bases between. The CDR3 DNA reads as TGTGCCAGCAGCAAAGGGGAGGTCACTGAAGCTTTCTTT. Protein product: CASSKGEVTEAFF.

The chain has TRBV27 and TRBJ1-5; D ambiguous. Trimming removed 6 bases at V and 0 bases at J, with 12 bases between. Germline V gene sequence: CDR1 MNHEY, CDR2 SMNVEV (reference sequence). This CDR3 contains 15 residues. The CDR3 DNA follows: TGTGCCAGCAGCCAGACACCGTATAGCAATCAGCCCCAGCATTTT. Translating gives CASSQTPYSNQPQHF.

The CDR3 nucleotides read TGTGCCAGTAGTATCCAGGAGGCCGGCACAGATACGCAGTATTTT. It specifies CASSIQEAGTDTQYF. This chain connects TRBV19 to TRBJ2-3; perhaps TRBD2 as D (5 bases). CDR3 length: 15 amino acids. CDR1 is LNHDA and CDR2 is SQIVND in the germline V gene (reference sequence). With 3 bases removed from V and 1 base from J, the gap between germline ends came to 11 bases. Looking up the rest from reference TRBV19 and TRBJ2-3 gives the full variable domain: DGGITQSPKYLFRKEGQNVTLSCEQNLNHDAMYWYRQDPGQGLRLIYYSQIVNDFQKGDIAEGYSVSREKKESFPLTVTSAQKNPTAFYLCASSIQEAGTDTQYFGPGTRLTVL.

The gene calls are TRBV15 and TRBJ2-6, with 8 bases fitting TRBD1. This CDR3 region has 24 residues. The V segment lost 1 base and the J segment 0 bases; nucleotides outside the gene matches: 23. Germline lookup yields CDR1 LNHNV and CDR2 YYDKDF (reference sequence). CDR3 nucleotide sequence: TGTGCCACCAGCAGAGGAGCCGGACAGGGAAGATCGGCTAAATCCTTCTCTGGGGCCAACGTCCTGACTTTC. Amino acid sequence: CATSRGAGQGRSAKSFSGANVLTF.

This chain connects TRBV5-1 to TRBJ1-4; D remains unclear. CDR3 length equals 14 residues. V lost 7 bases and J 6 bases, leaving 16 bases between the germline ends. Germline lookup yields CDR1 SGHRS and CDR2 YFSETQ. The CDR3 DNA reads as TGCGCCAGCTGCCCGGACTTAACGGATGAAAAACTGTTTTTT. It codes for CASCPDLTDEKLFF.

CDR3 sequence: CASSGPLAGSPRSGELFF. CDR3 coding DNA: TGTGCCAGCAGCGGCCCACTAGCGGGAAGCCCCCGCTCCGGGGAGCTGTTTTTT. V gene TRBV9 combines with J gene TRBJ2-2, with TRBD2 matching over 10 bases. CDR3 length: 18 residues. Germline V gives CDR1 SGDLS, CDR2 YYNGEE. Germline trimming cut 3 bases from V and 6 bases from J; bases unmatched to any gene: 14.

The chain links TRBV7-9 to TRBJ1-2; no definite D call. In germline, CDR1 is SEHNR, CDR2 FQNEAQ (reference sequence). This CDR3 has 14 residues. V was cut by 1 base and J by 4 bases, with 10 bases left in between. The chain's CDR3 is CASSLVAGGYGYTF. DNA for the CDR3: TGTGCCAGCAGCTTAGTGGCGGGTGGCTATGGCTACACCTTC.

This clone appeared once. The V call is TRBV10-2, the J call TRBJ1-4; D perhaps matches TRBD1 (6 bases). V shed 8 bases and J shed 7 bases, with 11 bases lying between them. CDR1 and CDR2 from the germline V gene are WSHSY and SAAADI. CDR3 length: 12 amino acids. For the CDR3, the DNA is TGCGCCAGCGCACCCAGGGGTGAAAAACTGTTTTTT. This translates into CASAPRGEKLFF.

A remark on this clone: At one end the junction does not follow the germline gene, possibly because of a read error. This rearrangement joins TRBV5-6 to TRBJ2-2; weak D call: TRBD2 (5 bases). CDR3 length: 13 residues. Germline V gene data show CDR1 as SGHDT and CDR2 as YYEEEE. The CDR3 coding sequence is TGTGCCAGCAGTCGGACTTTCGACGGGAAGCTGTTTTTT. Translated, it gives CASSRTFDGKLFF.

The chain has TRBV6-4 and TRBJ2-1; 9 nucleotides line up with TRBD2. J was trimmed by 7 bases and V by 3 bases; bases with no gene match: 7. Germline CDR1 reads MRHNA; CDR2 reads SNTAGT. This CDR3 contains 15 residues. The CDR3, as DNA: TGTGCCAGCAGTGATGTAGGGACTAGCCCGAATGAGCAGTTCTTC. Translating gives CASSDVGTSPNEQFF.

V is TRBV7-9 and J is TRBJ1-1, with D possibly being TRBD1 (5 bases). V lost 7 bases and J 5 bases, leaving 17 bases between the germline ends. The CDR3 totals 14 residues. The germline CDR1 and CDR2 sequences are SEHNR and FQNEAQ (reference sequence). The CDR3 loop is CASTSGGVVTEAFF. The CDR3 DNA sequence: TGTGCCAGCACTAGTGGGGGGGTCGTAACTGAAGCTTTCTTT. The full variable domain, in which reference TRBV7-9 and TRBJ1-1 provide the parts outside the CDR3, is DTGVSQNPRHKITKRGQNVTFRCDPISEHNRLYWYRQTLGQGPEFLTYFQNEAQLEKSRLLSDRFSAERPKGSFSTLEIQRTEQGDSAMYLCASTSGGVVTEAFFGQGTRLTVV.

The chain couples TRBV11-3 to TRBJ2-2; 8 positions agree with TRBD2. Germline V CDR1 and CDR2: SGHNT, YENEEA. With 5 bases clipped from V and 0 bases from J, the junction kept 2 bases outside the gene matches. The CDR3 sequence is 15 residues long. The CDR3 protein is CASSRGLANTGELFF. Here the CDR3 DNA reads TGTGCCAGCAGCCGGGGACTAGCGAACACCGGGGAGCTGTTTTTT.

This chain connects TRBV7-9 to TRBJ1-3, with D possibly being TRBD1 (6 bases). Germline-derived CDR1 and CDR2 are SEHNR and FQNEAQ (reference sequence). The V end lost 0 bases, the J end lost 2 bases, and 11 bases lay between the germline ends. The CDR3 contains 16 residues. The CDR3 DNA follows: TGTGCCAGCAGCTTAGCTGAGACAGGCGCTGGAAACACCATATATTTT. Protein sequence: CASSLAETGAGNTIYF.

This clone appeared once. The chain uses TRBV12-5 and TRBJ2-5; TRBD2 matches at 10 bases. V dropped 6 bases and J dropped 5; count of bases not matched to a gene: 6. This CDR3 comprises 14 residues. The germline CDR1 and CDR2 sequences are LGHNT and FRNRAP. CDR3 region: CASGPAGGQETQYF. CDR3 bases: TGTGCTAGTGGGCCAGCGGGAGGGCAGGAGACCCAGTACTTC.